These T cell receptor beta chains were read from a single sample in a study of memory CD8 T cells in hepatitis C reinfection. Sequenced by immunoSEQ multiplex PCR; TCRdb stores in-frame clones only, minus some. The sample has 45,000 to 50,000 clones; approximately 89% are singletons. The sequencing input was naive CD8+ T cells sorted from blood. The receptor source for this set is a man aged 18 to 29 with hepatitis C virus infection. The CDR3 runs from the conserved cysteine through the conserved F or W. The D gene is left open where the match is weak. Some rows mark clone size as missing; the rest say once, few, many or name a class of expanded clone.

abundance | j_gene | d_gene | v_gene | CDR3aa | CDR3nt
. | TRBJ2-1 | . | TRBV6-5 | CASSSTLYNEQFF | TGTGCCAGCAGTTCTACTCTTTACAATGAGCAGTTCTTC
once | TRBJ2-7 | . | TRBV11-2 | CASSWMRSGSYEQYF | TGTGCCAGCAGCTGGATGAGGAGCGGCTCCTACGAGCAGTACTTC
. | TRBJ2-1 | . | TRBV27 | CASSLLSAGARGEQFF | TGTGCCAGCAGTTTATTGTCGGCGGGGGCCCGAGGTGAGCAGTTCTTC
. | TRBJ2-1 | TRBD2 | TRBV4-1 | CASSNRERGYNEQFF | TGCGCCAGCAGCAACCGGGAGCGGGGTTACAATGAGCAGTTCTTC
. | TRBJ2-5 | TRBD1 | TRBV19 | CASSLTGGYQETQYF | TGTGCCAGTAGCCTGACAGGGGGCTACCAAGAGACCCAGTACTTC
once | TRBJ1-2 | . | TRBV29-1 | CSVEPQDSYPYGYTF | TGCAGCGTTGAGCCCCAGGACAGTTATCCCTATGGCTACACCTTC
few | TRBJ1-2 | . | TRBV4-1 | CASSQERPGGGYTF | TGCGCCAGCAGCCAAGAAAGACCCGGAGGGGGCTACACCTTC
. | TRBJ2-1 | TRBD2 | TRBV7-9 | CASSSGLAGEYNEQFF | TGTGCCAGCAGCTCTGGACTAGCGGGGGAGTACAATGAGCAGTTCTTC
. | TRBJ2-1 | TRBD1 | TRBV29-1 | CSVETGQGAHNEQFF | TGCAGCGTCGAGACGGGACAGGGGGCCCACAATGAGCAGTTCTTC
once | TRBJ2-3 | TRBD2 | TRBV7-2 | CASSLVLAGGSTDTQYF | TGTGCCAGCAGCTTAGTGCTAGCGGGGGGCAGCACAGATACGCAGTATTTT
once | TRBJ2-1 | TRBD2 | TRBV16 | CASSLTSGVYNEQFF | TGTGCCAGCAGCCTAACTAGCGGGGTTTACAATGAGCAGTTCTTC
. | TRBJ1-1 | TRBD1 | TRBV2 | CASSERTGVGTEAFF | TGTGCCAGCAGTGAACGGACAGGGGTAGGCACTGAAGCTTTCTTT
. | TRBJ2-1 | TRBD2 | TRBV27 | CASSSPLRTRVAINEQFF | TGTGCCAGCAGTTCGCCTCTCCGGACTAGGGTCGCCATCAATGAGCAGTTCTTC
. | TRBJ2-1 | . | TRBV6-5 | CASSYIRDNEQFF | TGTGCCAGCAGTTACATCCGAGACAATGAGCAGTTCTTC
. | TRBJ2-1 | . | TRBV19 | CASSALWAGKVGNEQFF | TGTGCCAGTAGTGCTCTCTGGGCGGGAAAGGTAGGAAATGAGCAGTTCTTC
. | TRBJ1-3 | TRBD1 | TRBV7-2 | CASSRWTGDSGNTIYF | TGTGCCAGCAGCCGCTGGACAGGGGACTCTGGAAACACCATATATTTT
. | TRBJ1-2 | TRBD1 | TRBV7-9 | CASSPRGTAQNYGYTF | TGTGCCAGCAGCCCCCGGGGGACAGCCCAGAACTATGGCTACACCTTC
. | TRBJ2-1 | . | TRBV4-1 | CASSQETGYNEQFF | TGCGCCAGCAGCCAAGAAACAGGCTACAATGAGCAGTTCTTC
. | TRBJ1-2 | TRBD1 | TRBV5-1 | CASRSDRDGYTF | TGCGCCAGCCGCTCCGACAGGGATGGCTACACCTTC
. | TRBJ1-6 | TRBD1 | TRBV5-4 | CASTGTGDPSPLHF | TGTGCCAGCACCGGGACAGGGGATCCTTCACCCCTCCACTTT
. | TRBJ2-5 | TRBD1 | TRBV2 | CATTAGGRVETQYF | TGTGCCACCACCGCAGGGGGTCGGGTTGAGACCCAGTACTTC
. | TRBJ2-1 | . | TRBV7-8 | CASSLLQGPDEQFF | TGTGCCAGCAGCCTTCTACAGGGTCCAGATGAGCAGTTCTTC
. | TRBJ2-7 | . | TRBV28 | CASSPLGNSYEQYF | TGTGCCAGCAGTCCACTAGGGAACTCCTACGAGCAGTACTTC
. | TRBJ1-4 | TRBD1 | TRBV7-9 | CASSRTGPLFF | TGTGCCAGCAGCCGGACAGGGCCTCTGTTTTTT
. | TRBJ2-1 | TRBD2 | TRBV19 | CASRSAPAGTSVYNEQFF | TGTGCCAGTAGATCAGCCCCGGCGGGGACTAGCGTCTACAATGAGCAGTTCTTC
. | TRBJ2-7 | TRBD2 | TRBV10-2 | CASRTSGSAYEQYF | TGCGCCAGCAGGACTAGCGGGAGTGCCTACGAGCAGTACTTC
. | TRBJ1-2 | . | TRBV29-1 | CSVEPQGHGYTF | TGCAGCGTTGAACCCCAGGGCCATGGCTACACCTTC
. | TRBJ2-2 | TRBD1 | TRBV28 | CASGPVGTGDTGELFF | TGTGCCAGCGGACCTGTGGGGACAGGGGACACCGGGGAGCTGTTTTTT
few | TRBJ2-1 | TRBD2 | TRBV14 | CASSPRTSGRLNEQFF | TGTGCCAGCAGCCCTCGGACTAGCGGGAGATTGAATGAGCAGTTCTTC
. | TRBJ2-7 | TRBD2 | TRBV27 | CASGLAGGRSYEQYF | TGTGCCAGCGGGTTAGCGGGAGGCCGGTCCTACGAGCAGTACTTC
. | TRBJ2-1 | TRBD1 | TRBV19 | CASRLGQGALNEQFF | TGTGCCAGTAGGCTCGGACAGGGGGCGCTTAATGAGCAGTTCTTC
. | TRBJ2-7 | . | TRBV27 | CASSYQGGLSYEQYF | TGTGCCAGCAGTTACCAGGGTGGTCTTTCCTACGAGCAGTACTTC
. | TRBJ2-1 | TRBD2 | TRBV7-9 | CASSLEGLAGGFEQFF | TGTGCCAGCAGCTTGGAGGGACTAGCGGGAGGGTTTGAGCAGTTCTTC
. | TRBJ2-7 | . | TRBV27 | CASSPDRGTYEQYF | TGTGCCAGCAGCCCCGATCGAGGAACCTACGAGCAGTACTTC
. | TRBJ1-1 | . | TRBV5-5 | CASSFRGSNTEAFF | TGTGCCAGCAGCTTTCGGGGAAGTAACACTGAAGCTTTCTTT